This T cell receptor beta chain derives from a study of cytomegalovirus exposure and HLA in healthy donors (dated by TCRdb to 2016 to 2017). Regarding the research as a whole: An earlier analysis of 587 of the donors reported 276 Gb of sequence data and around 100 million unique TCR beta sequences obtained from about 180 million T cells. About 300 gigabases of sequencing data and approximately 84 million unique TCR sequences were included in an early release covering several hundred HLA-typed donors. Among the roughly 370 genotyped donors, roughly 80% belonged to the genetic ancestry cluster associated with self-reported Caucasian donors. The study was designed to test whether signatures of past pathogen exposure could be identified by cataloging public T cell receptors. The study used immunosequencing to profile the T cell repertoires of some 600 subjects and linked those repertoires to cytomegalovirus serostatus. A separate validation cohort of roughly 130 different subjects was used in addition to the roughly 700-subject first cohort. The study combined high-throughput TCR immunosequencing, statistical association of individual TCRs with disease status, and machine learning to predict cytomegalovirus infection status. A later analysis re-examined previously published TCR beta repertoires from around 670 donors and added high-resolution HLA genotyping to investigate patterns of TCR occurrence. Rather than using new phenotypic data, the later analysis identified candidate immune exposures from TCR beta sequences and from how often those sequences occurred across donors. To decide whether each TCR beta V gene segment behaved as functional or pseudogenic, an earlier analysis of some 570 of the donors relied on high-throughput TCR beta sequencing. Donor age, sex, ethnicity and CMV serostatus were compiled together with the repertoire data. In a later genetic analysis, genome-wide SNP genotypes for about three fifths of the roughly 670 donors were used, and that subset was treated as a discovery cohort. Every discovery cohort repertoire had been produced on one sequencing platform. HLA typing covered class I and class II loci at four-digit resolution. Typing coverage varied by locus: 629-630 donors for A, B, C, DRB1 and DQB1; around 560 for DQA1; over 600 for DPA1; fewer than 480 for DPB1. Because of strong linkage in the cohort, four to six DR-DQ haplotypes were treated as single units for association and clustering. On average, roughly 240,000 unique TCR beta nucleotide sequences were sequenced per donor among more than 350 genotyped donors of the cohort, with about 19% of those sequences being non-productive.

The cohort comprised 670 or so healthy bone marrow donors. Cohort members were all nominally healthy when sampled, although unrecorded immune exposures were likely present. The donor was CMV seropositive and belonged to the group of 250 to 300 seropositive cohort members. A peripheral blood sample was provided by each donor, and peripheral blood mononuclear cells were used for TCR beta sequencing. Genomic DNA extraction from the blood cell samples was performed with the Qiagen DNeasy Blood Extraction Kit. This clone has only a few counts. Its cognate antigen has yet to be identified. The sample holds no much larger clone one base away, and base qualities are not on file. The library was built by means of the immunoSEQ multiplex PCR assay. A mixture of 60 forward primers for TCR Vbeta segments and 13 reverse primers for TCR Jbeta segments was used in the multiplex PCR. The CDR3 region of rearranged TCR beta genes was amplified from genomic DNA by a multiplex PCR assay. On the Illumina HiSeq System, the amplified TCR beta libraries were sequenced as 87-base-pair reads. From the authors' description of their analysis: Across the 700 or so repertoires, a later analysis counted roughly 77 million unique TCR beta chains, roughly 11 million of which were shared by at least two donors. To remove PCR and sequencing errors, raw reads were error-corrected and collapsed into unique sequences using a nearest-neighbor algorithm that merged closely related sequences. CDR3 sequences were aligned to IMGT reference sequences to assign V, D and J gene segments. For a sequence to be retained, a match of at least six nucleotides to both a V gene segment and a J gene segment was required. A rearrangement was called productive if the CDR3 had no stop codons and remained in frame with V and J, and every other rearrangement was called non-productive. CDR3 was defined according to IMGT convention as the region running from the second conserved V-encoded cysteine to the conserved J-encoded phenylalanine. The earlier analysis of about 640 of the donors excluded any sequence lacking an unambiguous match to a single V gene segment. In an earlier analysis of approximately 590 of the donors, V segments were called functional above 56.7% productive rearrangements and were called segregating when the between-donor standard deviation exceeded 5%. To diagnose cytomegalovirus status from the catalog of TCR beta chain sequences, a statistical classification framework was built. In a later analysis, TCR nucleotide sequences were compared against IMGT/GENE-DB human TR gene sequences so that V and J genes could be assigned. In a later analysis, CDR3 sequences and most-parsimonious VDJ recombination scenarios were assigned using the TCRdist pipeline. In a later analysis, every TCR beta chain was defined by the combination of its CDR3 amino acid sequence and its V-gene family, and reads without a unique V-gene family were dropped. As a way to deal with suspected cross-contamination and a sequencing artifact, a later analysis dropped hundreds of nucleotide sequences that were highly shared and had low generation probability. In a later analysis, a clonal expansion index was calculated for each public chain from normalized within-repertoire ranks of inferred template counts. In a later analysis, generation probabilities were computed using a VDJ recombination model fitted to out-of-frame rearrangements, and the results were checked against IGoR. A later analysis scored TCR-TCR, TCR-HLA and TCR-CMV co-occurrence with hypergeometric tests, applying a repertoire-size bias correction to TCR pairs. A later analysis estimated false discovery rates by permuting HLA or CMV assignments 20 times. In a later analysis, co-occurring TCRs were grouped using DBSCAN, and TCRdist sequence similarity was added for clustering within HLA-allele-positive subsets. Repertoires with fewer than 30,000 or more than 120,000 public chains were left out of co-occurrence clustering, as were a handful of repertoires with anomalous nucleotide sharing. Here the immuneACCESS table is served through TCRdb, limited to in-frame sequences with V and J called. Missing clones are a known gap in these copies; in checked studies unresolved V genes cover under half, and the rest lacks a known reason. V and J calls and clone size are those listed in that table; D and trimming were worked out from the DNA. The sample table lists around 76,000 clones, approximately 72% of them with a count of one. The biggest ten clones account for approximately 9% of the sample.

Summary of the overall study and its limitations: A later genetic analysis reported fewer N-insertions in productive TCRs among donors in an Asian-associated ancestry cluster than the 666-donor mean. According to a later analysis, TCR association rates differed among HLA loci, with DRB1 alleles showing the most associated TCRs and HLA-C alleles showing the fewest. Most TCR sequences were observed very rarely across donors, whereas some public TCRs were present in many individuals. In this cohort, only TCR beta chains were sequenced, and detectable features were limited by the absence of alpha or paired-chain data. In vitro tests confirmed that three of the cytomegalovirus-associated TCR beta chains recognize cytomegalovirus antigens. The authors suggested that the approach could potentially be extended to other disease states and immunological phenotypes. Some IMGT-functional V segments, including TRBV6-2 and TRBV6-3, could not be distinguished by the 87-base-pair reads and were therefore excluded. In a later analysis, several top co-occurrence clusters were reported to appear linked to parvovirus B19, influenza, CMV and Epstein-Barr virus. In a later genetic analysis, a missense DCLRE1C variant was associated with V-gene and J-gene trimming of TCR beta chains, and the association was replicated in an independent cohort. In the study, around 150 TCR beta chains were listed as associated with cytomegalovirus. A later analysis found that HLA-associated TCR beta chains were more clonally expanded and had lower generation probabilities than equally common non-associated chains. The classifier was reported to diagnose cytomegalovirus status with high specificity and sensitivity in both the original cohort and the validation cohort. When HLA alleles, especially DR and DQ, strongly co-occurred, attributing TCR associations to individual alleles was difficult. A later analysis found that most CMV-associated TCR beta chains appeared HLA-restricted, with HLA associations seemingly driven largely by CMV exposure. Over 15 rarely observed V segments, including chromosome 9 orphons, were excluded from the earlier analysis of approximately 500 of the donors because counts were too low. In an earlier analysis of over 550 of the donors, most TCR beta V segments were observed in productive rearrangements about 90% or about 30% of the time, broadly matching IMGT annotations. Correlated functional status among segregating V segments might reflect linkage disequilibrium, but an unknown experimental factor could not be ruled out. A further reported finding was that TCR beta sequences accurately predicted the HLA-A and HLA-B alleles for most subjects in the first cohort. The only immune exposure information available for the cohort was CMV serostatus. Presence/absence analyses assumed roughly uniform sequencing depth across donors, an assumption that may not hold. In a later analysis, about 16,000 TCR beta sequences were associated with specific HLA alleles at a false discovery rate of 0.05. Because HLA typing was missing for some donors at each locus, association tests included only the typed subset. A cluster of highly shared sequence variants was judged likely to represent a technical artifact of the sequencing pipeline.

The CDR3 spans 13 residues, from the cysteine through the phenylalanine. Only the CDR3 DNA stays, 39 bases, in frame from base 1. Via the germline V gene, CDR1 is MNHNS and CDR2 SASEGT. Deletion took 6 bases off V and 1 base off J, with a span of 9 bases between the germline ends. Sequenced sample: PBMCs. This TCR came from a woman in her thirties or forties in good health and CMV-seropositive. The V gene is TRBV6-1 and the J gene is TRBJ1-1, with the D gene uncertain. The sequenced DNA is TGTGCCAGCAGCCAACGGGAGAACACTGAAGCTTTCTTT. Its coded protein is CASSQRENTEAFF.